This T cell receptor (beta chain) is drawn from a study of cytomegalovirus exposure and HLA in healthy donors. The primer mix had 60 Vbeta and 13 Jbeta primers. Sequencing used immunoSEQ multiplex PCR; TCRdb keeps in-frame clones, though not all of them. This table holds about 130,000 clones, around two thirds found once. Trimming shortened V by 0 bases and J by 16 bases, and 13 bases separated the two germline ends. Germline V lookup: CDR1 LGHNA, CDR2 YSLEER. The CDR3 is made up of 13 amino acids. V is TRBV4-3 and J is TRBJ1-6; D is undetermined. Sequenced material: PBMCs. This TCR came from a young man in good health and CMV-seropositive. The CDR3 sequence is CASSQDGGSGLHF. The CDR3 bases are TGCGCCAGCAGCCAAGATGGAGGCAGCGGACTCCACTTT.